Listed here are 5 T cell receptor beta chains from one sample, sequenced in a study of blood T cell repertoires in COVID-19. The assay was immunoSEQ multiplex PCR, and TCRdb's table has in-frame clones only and misses some. This sample has around 70,000 clones, with 90% found just once. Source material: peripheral blood. These receptors were taken from a man aged 50-59 years with acute or convalescent COVID-19.

The chain carries TRBV5-1 and TRBJ1-5, with D possibly matching TRBD1 (5 bases). Between the trimmed V and J ends, which lost 1 base and 6 bases, there was a span of 14 bases. The CDR3 is 15 residues long. From germline, CDR1 is SGHRS and CDR2 YFSETQ. CDR3 sequence: CASSLMGGGGQPQHF. Here the CDR3 DNA reads TGCGCCAGCAGCTTGATGGGCGGGGGTGGTCAGCCCCAGCATTTT.

This rearrangement joins TRBV5-8 to TRBJ1-3; tentatively, D is TRBD1 (6 bases). Looked up from germline, CDR1 is SGHTS and CDR2 is YDEGEE. V lost 0 bases and J lost 8, with 12 bases in between. This CDR3 is 14 amino acids long. The CDR3 sequence: CASSLAQQGDTIYF. The CDR3, as DNA: TGTGCCAGCAGCTTGGCTCAACAGGGAGACACCATATATTTT.

This clone was counted a single time. The chain couples TRBV28 to TRBJ2-5; tentative D call: TRBD1 (5 bases). Germline V gene lookup returns CDR1 MDHEN and CDR2 SYDVKM. The CDR3 is made up of 13 amino acids. Trimming pared 2 bases from V and 4 bases from J, leaving 8 bases between. The CDR3, as DNA: TGTGCCAGCAGTTTACAGGGTACAGAGACCCAGTACTTC. This gives the protein CASSLQGTETQYF.

This clone was detected once. The V gene is TRBV5-4, the J gene TRBJ1-1; the D gene is possibly TRBD1 (5 bases). This CDR3 comprises 17 residues. CDR1 is SGHNT, CDR2 YYREEE, per germline (reference sequence). V gave up 4 bases and J gave up 0 bases, with 19 bases separating them. CDR3 region: CASSPGGSLIMNTEAFF. As DNA, the CDR3 is TGTGCCAGCAGCCCGGGGGGAAGCCTGATCATGAACACTGAAGCTTTCTTT.

The gene calls are TRBV18 and TRBJ2-1; 11 nucleotides line up with TRBD2. This CDR3 region has 18 residues. Per germline, CDR1 KGHSH and CDR2 LQKENI. J gave up 2 bases and V 1 base, and 7 bases lay outside the gene matches. The CDR3 region has the DNA TGTGCCAGCTCACCACTCCCCTTACTAGCGGGAGCCTACAATGAGCAGTTCTTC. Translation gives CASSPLPLLAGAYNEQFF.